This T cell receptor (beta chain) comes out of a study of shared clonotypes between healthy human individuals. Study-level information: The study used three CD4 naive, three CD4 memory, two CD8 naive and one CD8 memory plate per donor. Study-level findings and limits: In general, naive subsets displayed greater estimated richness than memory subsets did.

There are 17 residues in the CDR3. In germline, CDR1 is SGHVS, CDR2 FNYEAQ. The V end was cut by 0 bases, the J end by 5 bases, with 20 bases between. In the original processing: Owing to the provision of junction-only sequences devoid of quality scores by immunoSEQ, filtering differed. The assay was immunoSEQ multiplex PCR, and TCRdb's table has in-frame clones only and misses some. The DNA was the basis for D and trimming; V, J and clone size are from that table. This sample carries roughly 1,800,000 clones, approximately 95% of them seen once, and the ten largest clones take approximately 1%. Comment on this clone: Its antigen is not known.

CD45RO-negative, CCR7-selected cells formed the naive CD8 fraction, which excluded terminally differentiated effector memory CD45RA+ cells. Donation came from healthy HIV-negative adults that had no recent acute infections or vaccinations. The clonotype originates from a man between 18 and 35 years old in good health. Input material: naive CD8+ T cells sorted from blood. V gene TRBV7-6 combines with J gene TRBJ2-7; a weak D match, TRBD2 (5 bases). The CDR3 bases are TGTGCCAGCAGCTTAGCGGCCCTGCGGGCCCACCCTAACGAGCAGTACTTC. Its protein is CASSLAALRAHPNEQYF.